The clone carrying this TCR beta chain was recorded at least ten times. Trimming removed 5 bases from V and 6 bases from J; junction bases left unmatched: 9. This CDR3 contains 15 residues. Germline V CDR1 and CDR2: SGHTA, FQGTGA. The record originates from a study of read filtering for tumor transcriptome and immune sequencing. Molecular barcoded adaptors covering alpha/delta and beta/gamma chains were used on about 0.4 ug RNA. TCRdb used MiXCR to reprocess the reads, holding one entry per CDR3 protein. This repertoire shows 100,000 to 150,000 distinct CDR3 sequences, 10% to 15% found once; its top ten account for approximately 11%.

The sequenced sample consisted of a population of CD138-negative cells sorted from bone marrow. The source is a donor at least 40 years old with multiple myeloma. The V gene is TRBV7-3, the J gene TRBJ2-2; 7 bases are shared with TRBD1. This CDR3 is CASSLGTVSSGELFF. CDR3 nucleotide sequence: TGTGCCAGCAGCCTTGGGACAGTTTCGTCCGGGGAGCTGTTTTTT.